The rows below give T cell receptor beta chains drawn from one sample of a study of cytomegalovirus exposure and HLA in healthy donors. The repertoire was sequenced with immunoSEQ multiplex PCR; TCRdb's copy has only in-frame clones and lacks some. The sample has about 170,000 clones; roughly nine tenths are singletons. The sequenced material came from PBMCs. The receptors come from a woman in her 30s in good health and CMV-seronegative. Each CDR3 is given with its conserved first and last residue. D genes are given only for firm matches. A clone size is listed for some rows: how often the clone was seen (once, few, many), or a class if it is expanded.

V: TRBV15
J: TRBJ2-1
size: -
D: TRBD2
length: 16
CDR3: CATSRVLAGGYNEQFF
DNA: TGTGCCACCAGCAGAGTACTAGCGGGGGGCTACAATGAGCAGTTCTTC

V: TRBV11-2
J: TRBJ2-7
size: -
D: TRBD2
length: 15
CDR3: CASSVTSGSSYEQYF
DNA: TGTGCCAGCAGCGTCACTAGCGGGAGTTCGTACGAGCAGTACTTC

V: TRBV9
J: TRBJ2-2
size: few
D: -
length: 14
CDR3: CASSVEVGAGELFF
DNA: TGTGCCAGCAGCGTAGAAGTTGGGGCCGGGGAGCTGTTTTTT

V: TRBV27
J: TRBJ2-4
size: once
D: TRBD2
length: 14
CDR3: CASATAGGPNIQYF
DNA: TGTGCCAGCGCCACAGCGGGGGGTCCGAACATTCAGTACTTC

V: TRBV7-2
J: TRBJ1-2
size: -
D: -
length: 13
CDR3: CASSHSDNYGYTF
DNA: TGTGCCAGCAGCCACTCAGATAACTATGGCTACACCTTC

V: TRBV2
J: TRBJ2-3
size: -
D: -
length: 15
CDR3: CASTGTGASTDTQYF
DNA: TGTGCCAGCACCGGGACGGGGGCCAGCACAGATACGCAGTATTTT

V: TRBV9
J: TRBJ2-5
size: -
D: -
length: 14
CDR3: CASSVAADQETQYF
DNA: TGTGCCAGCAGCGTAGCGGCAGACCAAGAGACCCAGTACTTC

V: TRBV9
J: TRBJ2-1
size: -
D: -
length: 13
CDR3: CASSVLSDNEQFF
DNA: TGTGCCAGCAGCGTACTCAGCGACAATGAGCAGTTCTTC

V: TRBV29-1
J: TRBJ1-1
size: -
D: -
length: 13
CDR3: CSVAAVENTEAFF
DNA: TGCAGCGTTGCAGCCGTAGAGAACACTGAAGCTTTCTTT

V: TRBV27
J: TRBJ2-3
size: -
D: -
length: 14
CDR3: CASSLSQGTDTQYF
DNA: TGTGCCAGCAGTTTATCGCAGGGAACAGATACGCAGTATTTT

V: TRBV4-3
J: TRBJ2-1
size: -
D: TRBD2
length: 17
CDR3: CASSQDRGGSSYNEQFF
DNA: TGCGCCAGCAGCCAAGATCGGGGGGGGAGCTCCTACAATGAGCAGTTCTTC

V: TRBV12-5
J: TRBJ1-5
size: -
D: TRBD1
length: 15
CDR3: CASGLTGTGNQPQHF
DNA: TGTGCTAGTGGTTTAACCGGGACAGGCAATCAGCCCCAGCATTTT

V: TRBV5-5
J: TRBJ2-7
size: -
D: -
length: 13
CDR3: CASRVGRTDEQYF
DNA: TGTGCCAGCAGAGTCGGCAGGACCGACGAGCAGTACTTC

V: TRBV11-2
J: TRBJ2-5
size: -
D: -
length: 15
CDR3: CASSLARGTWETQYF
DNA: TGTGCCAGCAGCTTAGCGAGGGGGACCTGGGAGACCCAGTACTTC

V: TRBV7-8
J: TRBJ2-1
size: -
D: -
length: 16
CDR3: CASSPLFEGNQGEQFF
DNA: TGTGCCAGCAGCCCTCTTTTTGAGGGTAATCAGGGTGAGCAGTTCTTC

V: TRBV6-6
J: TRBJ2-3
size: -
D: -
length: 14
CDR3: CASSYPSVADTQYF
DNA: TGTGCCAGCAGTTACCCGTCAGTAGCCGATACGCAGTATTTT

V: TRBV5-6
J: TRBJ2-7
size: -
D: TRBD1
length: 15
CDR3: CASSHYRDRAYEQYF
DNA: TGTGCCAGCAGCCACTACCGGGACAGGGCCTACGAGCAGTACTTC

V: TRBV11-3
J: TRBJ2-5
size: -
D: TRBD1
length: 14
CDR3: CASSTRDSQETQYF
DNA: TGTGCCAGCAGCACCCGGGACAGCCAAGAGACCCAGTACTTC

V: TRBV18
J: TRBJ2-1
size: -
D: -
length: 11
CDR3: CASSSGNEQFF
DNA: TGTGCCAGCTCCTCCGGCAATGAGCAGTTCTTC

V: TRBV5-1
J: TRBJ2-3
size: -
D: TRBD2
length: 19
CDR3: CASSLAFRIGGRAPDTQYF
DNA: TGCGCCAGCAGCTTGGCGTTTCGAATTGGCGGGAGGGCCCCAGATACGCAGTATTTT